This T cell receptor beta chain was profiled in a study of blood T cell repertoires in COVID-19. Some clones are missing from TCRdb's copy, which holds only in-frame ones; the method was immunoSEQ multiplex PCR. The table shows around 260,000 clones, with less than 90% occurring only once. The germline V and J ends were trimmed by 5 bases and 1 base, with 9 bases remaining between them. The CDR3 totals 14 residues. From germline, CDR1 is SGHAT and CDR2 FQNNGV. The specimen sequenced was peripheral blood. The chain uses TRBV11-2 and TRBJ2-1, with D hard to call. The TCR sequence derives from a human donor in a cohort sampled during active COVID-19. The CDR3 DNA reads TGTGCCAGCAGCATATTATCGTCCTACAATGAGCAGTTCTTC. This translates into CASSILSSYNEQFF. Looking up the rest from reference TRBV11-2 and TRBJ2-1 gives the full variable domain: EAGVAQSPRYKIIEKRQSVAFWCNPISGHATLYWYQQILGQGPKLLIQFQNNGVVDDSQLPKDRFSAERLKGVDSTLKIQPAKLEDSAVYLCASSILSSYNEQFFGPGTRLTVL.